This T cell receptor beta chain was sequenced for a study of OX40 agonist ivuxolimab in advanced cancers. Study-wide background: Patients assigned to dose escalation were diagnosed with hepatocellular carcinoma, melanoma, renal cell or head and neck cancer. Of the patients, three showed partial responses, one with hepatocellular carcinoma and two with cutaneous melanoma.

Study results and limitations: The study found among the lowest clonal expansion in partial responders at 0.1-3.0 mg/kg.

Prior autoimmune disease or systemic immunosuppression barred patients. TCRdb's copy holds only in-frame clones and misses some; the assay was immunoSEQ multiplex PCR. The table records approximately 88,000 clones, roughly 84% of them present only once. The CDR3 is 16 residues long. The junction had 4 bases not matched to a gene; V was cut back by 1 base and J by 7 bases. CDR1 is LGHNT, CDR2 FRNRAP, per germline. Concerning this clone itself: What it recognizes is unknown.

The sequenced sample was CD4+ or CD8+ T cells sorted from blood, obtained in a trial of the OX40 agonist ivuxolimab. The chain links TRBV12-5 to TRBJ2-1; TRBD2 aligns across 13 bases. The clonotype originates from an adult with an advanced solid tumor such as melanoma, head and neck, liver or kidney cancer. The CDR3 region is CASGLGTSGSKNEQFF. CDR3 in DNA: TGTGCTAGTGGTTTGGGGACTAGCGGGAGTAAAAATGAGCAGTTCTTC.